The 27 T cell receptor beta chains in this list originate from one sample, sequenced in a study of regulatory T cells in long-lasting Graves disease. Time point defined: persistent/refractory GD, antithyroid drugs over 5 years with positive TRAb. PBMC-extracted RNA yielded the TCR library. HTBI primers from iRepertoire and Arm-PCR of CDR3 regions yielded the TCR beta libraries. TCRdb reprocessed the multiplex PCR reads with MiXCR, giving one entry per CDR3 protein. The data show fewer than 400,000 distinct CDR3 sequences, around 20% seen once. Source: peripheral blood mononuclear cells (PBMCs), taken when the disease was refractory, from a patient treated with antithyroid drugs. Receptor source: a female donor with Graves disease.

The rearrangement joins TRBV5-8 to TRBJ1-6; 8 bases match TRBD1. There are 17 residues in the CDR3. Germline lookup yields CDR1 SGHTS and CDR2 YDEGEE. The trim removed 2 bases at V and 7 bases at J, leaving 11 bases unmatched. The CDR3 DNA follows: TGTGCCAGCAGCTTCGGTGTTTGGGACAGGTTGAATTCACCCCTCCACTTT. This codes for CASSFGVWDRLNSPLHF.

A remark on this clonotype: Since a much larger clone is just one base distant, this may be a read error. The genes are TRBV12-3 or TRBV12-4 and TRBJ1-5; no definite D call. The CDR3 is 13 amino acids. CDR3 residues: CTSSYERNQPQHF. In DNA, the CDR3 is TGTACCAGCAGTTACGAGAGAAATCAGCCCCAGCATTTT.

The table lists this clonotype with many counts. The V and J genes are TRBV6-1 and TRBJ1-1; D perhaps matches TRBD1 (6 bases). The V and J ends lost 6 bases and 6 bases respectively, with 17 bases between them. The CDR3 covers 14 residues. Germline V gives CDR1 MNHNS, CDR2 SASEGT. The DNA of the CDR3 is TGTGCCAGCAGGATCCCTGGGGGCGGGGCTGAAGCTTTCTTT. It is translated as CASRIPGGGAEAFF.

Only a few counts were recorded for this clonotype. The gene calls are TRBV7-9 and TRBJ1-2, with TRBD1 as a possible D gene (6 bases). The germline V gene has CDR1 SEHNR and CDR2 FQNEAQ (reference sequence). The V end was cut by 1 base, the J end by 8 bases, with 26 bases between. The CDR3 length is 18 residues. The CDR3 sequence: CASSLDGMRVRGLRGYTF. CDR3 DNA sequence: TGTGCCAGCAGCTTAGATGGGATGCGGGTCAGGGGCCTGCGGGGCTACACCTTC.

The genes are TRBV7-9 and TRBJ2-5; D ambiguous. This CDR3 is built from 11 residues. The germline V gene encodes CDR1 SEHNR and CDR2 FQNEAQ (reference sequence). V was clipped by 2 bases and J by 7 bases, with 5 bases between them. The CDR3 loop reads CASSLFPTQYF. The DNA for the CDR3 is TGTGCCAGCAGCTTATTCCCGACCCAGTACTTC.

CDR3 sequence reads: CASGLGAGSVWDTQYF. CDR3 nucleotide sequence: TGTGCTAGTGGTTTGGGGGCCGGTTCTGTTTGGGATACGCAGTATTTT. The rearrangement joins TRBV12-5 to TRBJ2-3; D not resolved. CDR3 length equals 16 residues. Germline CDR1 LGHNT, CDR2 FRNRAP. The germline V and J ends were trimmed by 1 base and 6 bases, with 17 bases remaining between them.

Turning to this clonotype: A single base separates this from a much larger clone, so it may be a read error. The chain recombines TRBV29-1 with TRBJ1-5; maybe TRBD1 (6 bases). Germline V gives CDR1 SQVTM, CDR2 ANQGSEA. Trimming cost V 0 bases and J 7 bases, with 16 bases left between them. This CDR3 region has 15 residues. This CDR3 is CSVEEAQGCNQPQHF. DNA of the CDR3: TGCAGCGTTGAAGAAGCACAGGGATGTAACCAGCCCCAGCATTTT.

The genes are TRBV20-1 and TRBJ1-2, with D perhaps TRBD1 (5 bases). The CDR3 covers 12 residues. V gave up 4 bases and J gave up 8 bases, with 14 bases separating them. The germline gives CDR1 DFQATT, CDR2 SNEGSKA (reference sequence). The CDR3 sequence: CSAKRTNRGYTF. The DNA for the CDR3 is TGCAGTGCTAAGAGGACAAACAGGGGCTACACCTTC.

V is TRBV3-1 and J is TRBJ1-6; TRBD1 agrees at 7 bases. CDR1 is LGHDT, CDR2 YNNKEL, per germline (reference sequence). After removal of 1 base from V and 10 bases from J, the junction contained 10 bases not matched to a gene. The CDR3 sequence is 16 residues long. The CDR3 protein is CASSQAGAGGKSPLHF. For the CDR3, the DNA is TGTGCCAGCAGCCAAGCAGGGGCAGGGGGAAAATCACCCCTCCACTTT.

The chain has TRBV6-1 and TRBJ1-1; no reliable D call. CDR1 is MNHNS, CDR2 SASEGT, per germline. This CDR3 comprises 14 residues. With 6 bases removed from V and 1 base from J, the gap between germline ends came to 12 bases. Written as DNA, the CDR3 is TGTGCCAGCAGCTTTCGGGTACCGAACACTGAAGCTTTCTTT. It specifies CASSFRVPNTEAFF.

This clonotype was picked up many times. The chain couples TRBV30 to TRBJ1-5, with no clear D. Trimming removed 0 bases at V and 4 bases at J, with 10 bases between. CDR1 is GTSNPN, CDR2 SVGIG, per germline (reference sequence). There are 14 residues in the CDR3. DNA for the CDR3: TGTGCCTGGAGTGTGAAACAGAAAAATCAGCCCCAGCATTTT. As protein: CAWSVKQKNQPQHF.

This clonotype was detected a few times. The DNA of the CDR3 is TGCAGCGTTGAAGTCCCTCGACCGGGACTGCTGAACACCGGGGAGCTGTTTTTT. As protein: CSVEVPRPGLLNTGELFF. The rearrangement links TRBV29-1 to TRBJ2-2, with a possible D match to TRBD2 (6 bases). The ends were cut back, 1 base at V and 1 base at J, with 19 bases in the middle. CDR1 and CDR2 from the germline V gene are SQVTM and ANQGSEA. The CDR3 has 18 amino acids.

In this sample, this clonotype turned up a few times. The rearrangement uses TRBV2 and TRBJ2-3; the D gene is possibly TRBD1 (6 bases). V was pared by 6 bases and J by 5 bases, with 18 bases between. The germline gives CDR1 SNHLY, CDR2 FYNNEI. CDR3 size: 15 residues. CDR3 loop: CASRNQGPLGDTQYF. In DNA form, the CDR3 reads TGTGCCAGCAGAAACCAGGGGCCCTTGGGAGATACGCAGTATTTT. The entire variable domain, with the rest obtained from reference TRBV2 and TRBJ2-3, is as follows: EPEVTQTPSHQVTQMGQEVILRCVPISNHLYFYWYRQILGQKVEFLVSFYNNEISEKSEIFDDQFSVERPDGSNFTLKIRSTKLEDSAMYFCASRNQGPLGDTQYFGPGTRLTVL.

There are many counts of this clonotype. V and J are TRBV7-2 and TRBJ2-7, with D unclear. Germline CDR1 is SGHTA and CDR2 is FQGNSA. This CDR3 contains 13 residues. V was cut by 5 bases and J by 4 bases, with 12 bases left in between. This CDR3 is CASSLGGLYEQYF. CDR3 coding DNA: TGTGCCAGCAGCCTCGGCGGTCTATACGAGCAGTACTTC.

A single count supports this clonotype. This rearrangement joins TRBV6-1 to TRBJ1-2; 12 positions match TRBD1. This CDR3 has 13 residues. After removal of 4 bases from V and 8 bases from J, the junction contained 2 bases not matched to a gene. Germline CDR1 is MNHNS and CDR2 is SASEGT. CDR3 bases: TGTGCCAGCAGTGGGGACAGGGGGCAAGGCTACACCTTC. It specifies CASSGDRGQGYTF.

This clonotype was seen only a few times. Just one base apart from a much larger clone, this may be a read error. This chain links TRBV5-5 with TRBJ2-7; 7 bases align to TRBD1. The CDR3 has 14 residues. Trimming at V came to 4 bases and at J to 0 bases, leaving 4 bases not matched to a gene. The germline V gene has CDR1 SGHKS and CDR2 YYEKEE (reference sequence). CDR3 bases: TGTGCCAGCAGCACCGGGACAGCCTCCTACGAGCAGTACTTC. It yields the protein CASSTGTASYEQYF.

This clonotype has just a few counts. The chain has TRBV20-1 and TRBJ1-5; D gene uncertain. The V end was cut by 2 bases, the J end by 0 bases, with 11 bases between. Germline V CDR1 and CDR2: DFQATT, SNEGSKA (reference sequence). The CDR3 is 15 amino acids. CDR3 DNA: TGCAGTGCTAGACCCCCTGACGGTAGCAATCAGCCCCAGCATTTT. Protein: CSARPPDGSNQPQHF.

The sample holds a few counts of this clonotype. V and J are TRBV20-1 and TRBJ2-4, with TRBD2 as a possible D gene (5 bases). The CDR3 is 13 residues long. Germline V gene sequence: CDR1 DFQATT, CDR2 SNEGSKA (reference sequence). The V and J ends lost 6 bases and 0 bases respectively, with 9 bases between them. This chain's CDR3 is CSALGLAKNIQYF. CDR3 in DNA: TGCAGTGCCCTTGGACTAGCCAAAAACATTCAGTACTTC.

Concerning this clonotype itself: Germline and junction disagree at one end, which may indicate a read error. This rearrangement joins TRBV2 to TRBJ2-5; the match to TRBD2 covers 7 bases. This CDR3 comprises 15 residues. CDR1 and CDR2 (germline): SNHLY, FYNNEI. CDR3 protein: CAGSEGGGAQETQYF. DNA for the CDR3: TGTGCCGGCAGTGAGGGCGGGGGTGCCCAAGAGACCCAGTACTTC. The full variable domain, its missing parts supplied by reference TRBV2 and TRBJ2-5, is EPEVTQTPSHQVTQMGQEVILRCVPISNHLYFYWYRQILGQKVEFLVSFYNNEISEKSEIFDDQFSVERPDGSNFTLKIRSTKLEDSAMYFCAGSEGGGAQETQYFGPGTRLLVL.

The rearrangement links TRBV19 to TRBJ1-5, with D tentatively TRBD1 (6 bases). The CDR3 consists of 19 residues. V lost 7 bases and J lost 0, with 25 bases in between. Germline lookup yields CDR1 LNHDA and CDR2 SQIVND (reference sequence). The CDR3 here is CASTPTWTDNRYSNQPQHF. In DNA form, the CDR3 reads TGTGCCAGTACTCCCACCTGGACAGATAATCGATATAGCAATCAGCCCCAGCATTTT.

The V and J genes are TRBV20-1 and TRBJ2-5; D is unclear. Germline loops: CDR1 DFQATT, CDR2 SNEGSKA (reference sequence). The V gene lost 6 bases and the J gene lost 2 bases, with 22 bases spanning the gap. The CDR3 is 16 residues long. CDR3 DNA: TGCAGTGCCCCTTACCCTTTGGGCAGAAAACAAGAGACCCAGTACTTC. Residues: CSAPYPLGRKQETQYF.

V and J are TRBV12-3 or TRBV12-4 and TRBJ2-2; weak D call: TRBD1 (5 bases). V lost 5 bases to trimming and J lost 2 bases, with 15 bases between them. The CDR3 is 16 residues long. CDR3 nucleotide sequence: TGTGCCAGCAGTATGGACACCTTCTTTAACACCGGGGAGCTGTTTTTT. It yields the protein CASSMDTFFNTGELFF.

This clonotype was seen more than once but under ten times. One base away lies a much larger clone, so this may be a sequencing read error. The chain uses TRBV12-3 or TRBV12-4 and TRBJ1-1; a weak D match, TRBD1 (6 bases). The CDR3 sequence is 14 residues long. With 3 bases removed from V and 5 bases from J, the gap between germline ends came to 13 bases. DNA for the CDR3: TGTGCCAGCAGTTTTGCAGGGGTAAGGACTGAAGCTTTCTTT. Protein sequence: CASSFAGVRTEAFF.

The CDR3 is CASSLARDKQYF. The CDR3 DNA reads TGCGCCAGCAGCTTGGCGCGGGACAAGCAGTACTTC. The rearrangement joins TRBV5-1 to TRBJ2-7; D might be TRBD1 or TRBD2, each matching 6 bases. The length of the CDR3 is 12 residues. V was clipped by 0 bases and J by 8 bases, with 9 bases between them. Germline CDR1 SGHRS, CDR2 YFSETQ.

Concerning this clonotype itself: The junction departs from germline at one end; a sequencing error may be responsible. The DNA for the CDR3 is TGTGCCGGCAGTCTCCTAAGACTGGGTTGGAGCGGGGAGCTGTTTTTT. Protein product: CAGSLLRLGWSGELFF. The rearrangement joins TRBV28 to TRBJ2-2; D unclear. The CDR3 contains 16 residues. Germline values: CDR1 MDHEN, CDR2 SYDVKM.

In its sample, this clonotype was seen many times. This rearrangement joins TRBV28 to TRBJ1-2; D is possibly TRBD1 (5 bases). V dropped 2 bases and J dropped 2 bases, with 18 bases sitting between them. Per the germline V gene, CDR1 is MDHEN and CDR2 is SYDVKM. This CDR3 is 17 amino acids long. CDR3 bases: TGTGCCAGCAGTTTAGGGTTCTGGGACGGACCGAACTATGGCTACACCTTC. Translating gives CASSLGFWDGPNYGYTF.

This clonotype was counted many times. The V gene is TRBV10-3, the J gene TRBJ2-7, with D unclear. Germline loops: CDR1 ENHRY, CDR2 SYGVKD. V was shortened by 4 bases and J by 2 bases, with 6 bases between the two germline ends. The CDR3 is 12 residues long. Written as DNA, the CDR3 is TGTGCCATCAGTGCGGGTACCTACGAGCAGTACTTC. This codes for CAISAGTYEQYF.